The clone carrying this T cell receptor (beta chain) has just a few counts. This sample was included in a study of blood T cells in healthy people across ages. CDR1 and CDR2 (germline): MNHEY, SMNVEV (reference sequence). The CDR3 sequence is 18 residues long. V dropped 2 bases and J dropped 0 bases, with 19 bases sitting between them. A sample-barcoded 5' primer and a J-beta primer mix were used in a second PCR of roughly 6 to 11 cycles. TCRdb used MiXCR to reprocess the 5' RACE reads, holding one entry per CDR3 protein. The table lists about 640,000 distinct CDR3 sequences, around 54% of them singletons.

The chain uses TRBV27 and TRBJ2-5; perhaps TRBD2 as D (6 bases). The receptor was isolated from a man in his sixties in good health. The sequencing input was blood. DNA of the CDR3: TGTGCCAGCAGTTTAGCACCAATGGCGGGGAGGTACCAAGAGACCCAGTACTTC. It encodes CASSLAPMAGRYQETQYF.